Following are 18 T cell receptor beta chains from one sample sequenced in a study of CD8+CD57+ T cells in acquired aplastic anemia. Only patients with CD8+CD57+ cell expansion on flow cytometry were chosen for sequencing. For CDR3 and TCR beta VDJ profiling, genomic DNA was the template used. TCRdb recomputed calls from the reads with MiXCR, one row per CDR3 protein. The sample holds approximately 470,000 distinct CDR3 sequences, around 33% seen once. Sequenced input: sorted CD4+, CD8+, or CD8+CD57+ T cells (not recorded which) from PBMCs. These receptors were collected from a human donor with aplastic anemia.

The chain recombines TRBV29-1 with TRBJ2-5; 9 nucleotides line up with TRBD2. The CDR3 sequence is 13 residues long. Germline assignment: CDR1 SQVTM and CDR2 ANQGSEA. V was clipped by 5 bases and J by 4 bases; unmatched bases: 5. The CDR3 nucleotides are TGCAGCGTTCACGTAGCGGGAGCAGAGACCCAGTACTTC. This encodes CSVHVAGAETQYF.

The chain links TRBV9 to TRBJ2-4; unclear D gene. With 0 bases removed from V and 2 bases from J, the gap between germline ends came to 15 bases. There are 17 residues in the CDR3. Germline lookup yields CDR1 SGDLS and CDR2 YYNGEE. The CDR3, as DNA: TGTGCCAGCAGCGTAGACCCCCCGGACGGAACCAAAAACATTCAGTACTTC. It is translated as CASSVDPPDGTKNIQYF.

The J gene is TRBJ1-2, the V gene TRBV19; 12 bases align to TRBD1. Germline trimming cut 5 bases from V and 7 bases from J; bases unmatched to any gene: 5. The CDR3 totals 14 residues. CDR1 and CDR2 from the germline V gene are LNHDA and SQIVND (reference sequence). The CDR3, as DNA: TGTGCCAGTAGTGGGACAGGGGGCGTGACTGGCTACACCTTC. Its translation: CASSGTGGVTGYTF.

This clonotype was seen a few times. This chain connects TRBV7-9 to TRBJ2-7; 7 bases match TRBD2. The germline CDR1 and CDR2 sequences are SEHNR and FQNEAQ (reference sequence). This CDR3 spans 16 amino acids. V was clipped by 1 base and J by 4 bases; unmatched bases: 10. This CDR3 is CASSLEGLRPAYEQYF. The CDR3 DNA is TGTGCCAGCAGCTTAGAGGGACTAAGGCCCGCGTACGAGCAGTACTTC.

This clonotype was seen once. This chain uses TRBV20-1 with TRBJ1-2, with TRBD1 as a possible D gene (5 bases). V was trimmed by 3 bases and J by 4 bases, leaving 12 bases between them. Germline lookup yields CDR1 DFQATT and CDR2 SNEGSKA (reference sequence). The CDR3 has 13 residues. This CDR3 is CSASLGRRYGYTF. Here the CDR3 DNA reads TGCAGTGCTAGCCTGGGGCGTCGCTATGGCTACACCTTC.

This clonotype has a handful of counts. V gene TRBV20-1 combines with J gene TRBJ2-7; TRBD2 matches 8 bases. CDR1 and CDR2 (germline): DFQATT, SNEGSKA (reference sequence). The CDR3 covers 14 residues. With V trimmed by 5 bases and J by 4 bases, 10 bases remained unmatched. The CDR3 DNA reads as TGCAGTGCTCATCATAGCGGGATGGGGTACGAGCAGTACTTC. Translation: CSAHHSGMGYEQYF.

CDR3 coding DNA: TGTGCCAGCAGCTTTTACGTGGGACAAGGAAATTCACCCCTCCACTTT. It yields the protein CASSFYVGQGNSPLHF. The gene calls are TRBV7-9 and TRBJ1-6, with D possibly TRBD1 on 6 matching bases. The V end was cut by 3 bases, the J end by 7 bases, with 16 bases between. There are 16 residues in the CDR3. Germline V CDR1 and CDR2: SEHNR, FQNEAQ (reference sequence).

This clonotype was found many times. The genes are TRBV20-1 and TRBJ2-7; D gene ambiguous. The CDR3 contains 15 residues. With 0 bases removed from V and 3 bases from J, the gap between germline ends came to 15 bases. Germline CDR1 reads DFQATT; CDR2 reads SNEGSKA (reference sequence). The CDR3 nucleotides read TGCAGTGCTAGAGATCCCCGGGTTAAGCGCTACGAGCAGTACTTC. Amino acids: CSARDPRVKRYEQYF.

This clonotype has only a few counts. V is TRBV11-1 and J is TRBJ2-2, with unresolved D. CDR3 length: 16 residues. With 1 base removed from V and 0 bases from J, the gap between germline ends came to 9 bases. CDR1 and CDR2 (germline): SGHAT, FQDESV (reference sequence). CDR3 nucleotides: TGTGCCAGCAGCTTAGGACGGCCCGCGAACACCGGGGAGCTGTTTTTT. Translated: CASSLGRPANTGELFF. The full variable domain, its missing parts supplied by reference TRBV11-1 and TRBJ2-2, is EAEVAQSPRYKITEKSQAVAFWCDPISGHATLYWYRQILGQGPELLVQFQDESVVDDSQLPKDRFSAERLKGVDSTLKIQPAELGDSAMYLCASSLGRPANTGELFFGEGSRLTVL.

The genes are TRBV5-1 and TRBJ2-2; the D gene is possibly TRBD2 (6 bases). V lost 0 bases and J lost 1, with 10 bases in between. This CDR3 comprises 16 residues. CDR1 is SGHRS, CDR2 YFSETQ, per germline. CDR3: CASSLAVSGNTGELFF. The CDR3 DNA reads TGCGCCAGCAGCTTGGCCGTTAGCGGGAACACCGGGGAGCTGTTTTTT.

This clonotype has a count of ten or more. The chain uses TRBV19 and TRBJ2-5; D gene uncertain. Germline lookup yields CDR1 LNHDA and CDR2 SQIVND (reference sequence). The CDR3 is 14 residues long. V lost 3 bases and J 2 bases, leaving 10 bases between the germline ends. CDR3 in amino acids: CASSMSDGQETQYF. The CDR3 DNA follows: TGTGCCAGTAGTATGTCGGACGGTCAAGAGACCCAGTACTTC.

This clonotype was found a few times. The chain is built from TRBV7-3 and TRBJ1-3; D uncertain. Trimming took off 7 bases at V and 2 bases at J, with 6 bases between the two ends. The CDR3 is 12 residues long. Germline CDR1 and CDR2: SGHTA and FQGTGA. The CDR3 DNA follows: TGTGCCAGCAAGCCCCCTGGAAACACCATATATTTT. This translates into CASKPPGNTIYF.

The CDR3 bases are TGTGCCAGCAGCACAATGGCCTATGGCTACACCTTC. This encodes CASSTMAYGYTF. This chain joins TRBV25-1 and TRBJ1-2; no definite D call. The CDR3 length is 12 residues. Germline-derived CDR1 and CDR2 are MGHDK and SYGVNS. V lost 6 bases, J lost 4 bases, and 9 bases lay in between.

The chain links TRBV7-9 to TRBJ1-1, with unresolved D. This CDR3 is 15 amino acids long. V shed 2 bases and J shed 1 base, with 11 bases lying between them. CDR1 is SEHNR, CDR2 FQNEAQ, per germline (reference sequence). The CDR3: CASSLTPVGNTEAFF. For the CDR3, the DNA is TGTGCCAGCAGCTTAACCCCCGTGGGGAACACTGAAGCTTTCTTT.

This chain uses TRBV27 with TRBJ1-2; 9 bases line up with TRBD1. The CDR3 spans 14 residues. The junction had 2 bases not matched to a gene; V was cut back by 0 bases and J by 6 bases. Germline CDR1 MNHEY, CDR2 SMNVEV (reference sequence). As DNA, the CDR3 is TGTGCCAGCAGTTTATCTCGGACAGGGGATGGCTACACCTTC. This translates into CASSLSRTGDGYTF.

This clonotype occurred many times. This chain joins TRBV29-1 and TRBJ1-5, with D unresolved. The CDR3 is 12 residues long. Trimming took 4 bases from V and 5 from J, leaving 9 bases between them. CDR1 and CDR2 from the germline V gene are SQVTM and ANQGSEA. Here the CDR3 DNA reads TGCAGCGTTGCCCAGTTGGATCAGCCCCAGCATTTT. It specifies CSVAQLDQPQHF.

In this sample, this clonotype turned up a few times. The chain couples TRBV11-2 to TRBJ1-2; 12 nucleotides match TRBD1. Trimming at V came to 3 bases and at J to 2 bases, leaving 16 bases not matched to a gene. The CDR3 contains 20 residues. Looked up from germline, CDR1 is SGHAT and CDR2 is FQNNGV. The DNA of the CDR3 is TGTGCCAGCAGCTTTAATTCCTACCGGGACAGGGGGCGCGGGAACTATGGCTACACCTTC. Translating it yields CASSFNSYRDRGRGNYGYTF.

This rearrangement joins TRBV7-3 to TRBJ2-7; D is uncertain. The CDR3 consists of 13 residues. V was shortened by 4 bases and J by 4 bases, with 11 bases between the two germline ends. Germline CDR1 reads SGHTA; CDR2 reads FQGTGA. CDR3: CASSSNKGYEQYF. The CDR3 nucleotides read TGTGCCAGCAGCTCCAACAAGGGTTACGAGCAGTACTTC.